This TCR beta chain was documented in a study of cytomegalovirus exposure and HLA in healthy donors. Although they were nominally healthy when sampled, donors likely had unrecorded immune exposures. Whole-study findings and limits: Later analysis identified a missense DCLRE1C variant that was linked to TCR beta V- and J-gene trimming. Highly shared variants forming one cluster were likely a sequencing artifact.

The ends were cut back, 6 bases at V and 7 bases at J, with 19 bases in the middle. The germline gives CDR1 SNHLY, CDR2 FYNNEI. CDR3 size: 14 residues. As to this clone: Its antigen is not identified.

PCR used 60 Vbeta primers and 13 Jbeta primers. Libraries were prepared by immunoSEQ multiplex PCR; TCRdb keeps only in-frame clonotypes and omits some of them. The sample lists about 82,000 clones, 10% seen once, with approximately 23% in the top ten. Input material: PBMCs. This chain connects TRBV2 to TRBJ2-7; maybe TRBD2 (5 bases). This receptor was taken from a man aged 60 to 69 in good health and CMV-seropositive. DNA of the CDR3: TGTGCCAGCAGGGCTACCCCCTTTTTAGCGGAGCAGTACGTC. The encoded protein is CASRATPFLAEQYV.